This is a list of T cell receptor beta chains from one sample in a study of blood T cell repertoires in COVID-19. TCRdb keeps only in-frame clones here, not all; method: immunoSEQ multiplex PCR. The sample records fewer than 200,000 clones, roughly four fifths being singletons. Source material: peripheral blood. The origin of the receptors is a human donor in a cohort sampled during active COVID-19. Both conserved end residues are part of each CDR3. A D gene is named only where the DNA matches it firmly. Only some rows state a clone size, as once, few, many or a class for expanded clones.

v_gene: TRBV4-1; d_gene: .; abundance: once; len: 17; j_gene: TRBJ1-2; CDR3aa: CASSHRTEVTRVYGYTF; CDR3nt: TGCGCCAGCAGCCATCGAACAGAGGTGACCAGGGTCTATGGCTACACCTTC
v_gene: TRBV10-2; d_gene: .; abundance: .; len: 15; j_gene: TRBJ1-6; CDR3aa: CASSESQGRNSPLHF; CDR3nt: TGCGCCAGCAGTGAGTCCCAGGGTAGAAATTCACCCCTCCACTTT
v_gene: TRBV10-3; d_gene: TRBD2; abundance: once; len: 16; j_gene: TRBJ2-3; CDR3aa: CAISDGLAGITDTQYF; CDR3nt: TGTGCCATCAGTGATGGGCTAGCGGGGATCACAGATACGCAGTATTTT
v_gene: TRBV27; d_gene: .; abundance: .; len: 18; j_gene: TRBJ2-2; CDR3aa: CASSLSMHRDKEHRELFF; CDR3nt: TGTGCCAGCAGTTTATCTATGCACCGGGACAAAGAACACCGGGAGCTGTTTTTT
v_gene: TRBV6-5; d_gene: .; abundance: .; len: 15; j_gene: TRBJ2-7; CDR3aa: CASRDVGQVSYEQYF; CDR3nt: TGTGCCAGCAGGGACGTGGGACAAGTCTCCTACGAGCAGTACTTC
v_gene: TRBV30; d_gene: .; abundance: .; len: 13; j_gene: TRBJ1-3; CDR3aa: CAWSASLGNTIYF; CDR3nt: TGTGCCTGGAGTGCCTCCCTAGGAAACACCATATATTTT
v_gene: TRBV7-8; d_gene: TRBD2; abundance: .; len: 16; j_gene: TRBJ2-1; CDR3aa: CASSPGGGGYYNEQFF; CDR3nt: TGTGCCAGCAGCCCAGGTGGCGGGGGTTATTACAATGAGCAGTTCTTC
v_gene: TRBV10-1; d_gene: .; abundance: .; len: 14; j_gene: TRBJ2-5; CDR3aa: CASSAGTPQETQYF; CDR3nt: TGCGCCAGCAGCGCCGGGACTCCACAAGAGACCCAGTACTTC
v_gene: TRBV6-6; d_gene: .; abundance: .; len: 15; j_gene: TRBJ2-7; CDR3aa: CASSYGGEGDYEQYF; CDR3nt: TGTGCCAGCAGTTACGGGGGGGAGGGGGACTACGAGCAGTACTTC
v_gene: TRBV11-2; d_gene: .; abundance: .; len: 15; j_gene: TRBJ1-1; CDR3aa: CASSRNPRHDYEAFF; CDR3nt: TGTGCCAGCAGCCGAAACCCCAGACACGACTATGAAGCTTTCTTT
v_gene: TRBV27; d_gene: .; abundance: .; len: 12; j_gene: TRBJ2-1; CDR3aa: CASSSQVNEQFF; CDR3nt: TGTGCCAGCAGTTCCCAGGTCAATGAGCAGTTCTTC
v_gene: TRBV5-1; d_gene: TRBD1; abundance: .; len: 14; j_gene: TRBJ2-7; CDR3aa: CASSLVGQEYEQYF; CDR3nt: TGCGCCAGCAGCTTGGTAGGACAGGAGTACGAGCAGTACTTC
v_gene: TRBV27; d_gene: TRBD2; abundance: .; len: 16; j_gene: TRBJ2-1; CDR3aa: CASSFIAGENYNEQFF; CDR3nt: TGTGCCAGCAGCTTTATAGCGGGGGAGAACTACAATGAGCAGTTCTTC
v_gene: TRBV30; d_gene: .; abundance: once; len: 14; j_gene: TRBJ2-7; CDR3aa: CAWNPGGNSYEQYF; CDR3nt: TGTGCCTGGAATCCAGGGGGGAACTCCTACGAGCAGTACTTC
v_gene: TRBV2; d_gene: .; abundance: once; len: 12; j_gene: TRBJ1-2; CDR3aa: CASSESRGRPTF; CDR3nt: TGTGCCAGCAGTGAGAGTCGAGGCCGGCCGACCTTC
v_gene: TRBV5-5; d_gene: .; abundance: .; len: 13; j_gene: TRBJ1-1; CDR3aa: CASSLVANTEAFF; CDR3nt: TGTGCCAGCAGCTTGGTGGCCAACACTGAAGCTTTCTTT
v_gene: TRBV19; d_gene: TRBD1; abundance: .; len: 15; j_gene: TRBJ1-4; CDR3aa: CASTHRGGEDEKLFF; CDR3nt: TGTGCCAGTACCCACAGGGGGGGAGAGGATGAAAAACTGTTTTTT
v_gene: TRBV6-1; d_gene: TRBD1; abundance: .; len: 15; j_gene: TRBJ2-1; CDR3aa: CASSEALTGTDEQFF; CDR3nt: TGTGCCAGCAGTGAAGCCCTCACAGGGACAGATGAGCAGTTCTTC
v_gene: TRBV3-1/TRBV3-2; d_gene: TRBD2; abundance: .; len: 14; j_gene: TRBJ2-7; CDR3aa: CASSQRGGGDEQYF; CDR3nt: TGTGCCAGCAGCCAACGGGGGGGCGGCGACGAGCAGTACTTC
v_gene: TRBV30; d_gene: .; abundance: .; len: 15; j_gene: TRBJ1-2; CDR3aa: CAWRTPGGVGYGYTF; CDR3nt: TGTGCCTGGAGAACCCCCGGAGGGGTCGGCTATGGCTACACCTTC
v_gene: TRBV19; d_gene: TRBD2; abundance: .; len: 14; j_gene: TRBJ2-5; CDR3aa: CASSERGGGETQYF; CDR3nt: TGTGCCAGTAGTGAGCGGGGCGGGGGAGAGACCCAGTACTTC
v_gene: TRBV6-5; d_gene: .; abundance: .; len: 13; j_gene: TRBJ2-1; CDR3aa: CASSYSAGNEQFF; CDR3nt: TGTGCCAGCAGTTACTCGGCAGGGAATGAGCAGTTCTTC
v_gene: TRBV5-4; d_gene: TRBD1; abundance: .; len: 16; j_gene: TRBJ1-4; CDR3aa: CASSLGQGAANEKLFF; CDR3nt: TGTGCCAGCAGCTTGGGACAGGGGGCGGCTAATGAAAAACTGTTTTTT
v_gene: TRBV5-1; d_gene: TRBD2; abundance: .; len: 14; j_gene: TRBJ2-7; CDR3aa: CASSLSGDSYEQYF; CDR3nt: TGCGCCAGCAGCCTTAGCGGGGATTCCTACGAGCAGTACTTC
v_gene: TRBV9; d_gene: .; abundance: few; len: 13; j_gene: TRBJ2-1; CDR3aa: CASSVGPYNEQFF; CDR3nt: TGTGCCAGCAGCGTAGGTCCGTACAATGAGCAGTTCTTC
v_gene: TRBV4-1; d_gene: TRBD1; abundance: once; len: 13; j_gene: TRBJ1-6; CDR3aa: CASSPLGGSPLHF; CDR3nt: TGCGCCAGCAGCCCACTAGGGGGCTCACCCCTCCACTTT
v_gene: TRBV3-1/TRBV3-2; d_gene: .; abundance: .; len: 13; j_gene: TRBJ1-4; CDR3aa: CASSHRGNEKLFF; CDR3nt: TGTGCCAGCAGCCATAGGGGTAATGAAAAACTGTTTTTT
v_gene: TRBV18; d_gene: TRBD1; abundance: .; len: 14; j_gene: TRBJ2-7; CDR3aa: CASSTGQKSYEQYF; CDR3nt: TGTGCCAGCTCTACGGGACAGAAGTCCTACGAGCAGTACTTC
v_gene: TRBV3-1/TRBV3-2; d_gene: TRBD2; abundance: once; len: 15; j_gene: TRBJ2-5; CDR3aa: CASSQGRGGGMTQYF; CDR3nt: TGTGCCAGCAGCCAAGGGCGGGGGGGCGGTATGACCCAGTACTTC
v_gene: TRBV5-1; d_gene: TRBD1; abundance: .; len: 14; j_gene: TRBJ2-6; CDR3aa: CATKTGDGANVLTF; CDR3nt: TGCGCCACTAAAACAGGGGATGGGGCCAACGTCCTGACTTTC
v_gene: TRBV21-1; d_gene: .; abundance: once; len: 17; j_gene: TRBJ2-4; CDR3aa: CASSKEEWRLAKNIQYF; CDR3nt: TGTGCCAGCAGCAAAGAAGAGTGGCGGTTAGCCAAAAACATTCAGTACTTC
v_gene: TRBV4-1; d_gene: TRBD1; abundance: .; len: 17; j_gene: TRBJ1-3; CDR3aa: CASSQVGTGLGTYTIYF; CDR3nt: TGCGCCAGCAGCCAAGTTGGGACAGGCCTTGGCACGTACACCATATATTTT
v_gene: TRBV2; d_gene: TRBD2; abundance: .; len: 16; j_gene: TRBJ2-7; CDR3aa: CASSPRGSGGYYEQYF; CDR3nt: TGTGCCAGCAGTCCCCGTGGTAGCGGGGGATACTACGAGCAGTACTTC
v_gene: TRBV10-1; d_gene: .; abundance: .; len: 13; j_gene: TRBJ2-3; CDR3aa: CASSRGGADTQYF; CDR3nt: TGCGCCAGCAGCAGGGGAGGGGCAGATACGCAGTATTTT
v_gene: TRBV4-1; d_gene: TRBD2; abundance: .; len: 15; j_gene: TRBJ2-3; CDR3aa: CASSQQAGGADTQYF; CDR3nt: TGCGCCAGCAGCCAACAAGCGGGGGGTGCAGATACGCAGTATTTT
v_gene: TRBV18; d_gene: .; abundance: .; len: 13; j_gene: TRBJ1-1; CDR3aa: CASSPGGRTEAFF; CDR3nt: TGTGCCAGCTCACCAGGTGGGCGAACTGAAGCTTTCTTT
v_gene: TRBV28; d_gene: TRBD1; abundance: .; len: 13; j_gene: TRBJ2-3; CDR3aa: CATIQGVTDTQYF; CDR3nt: TGTGCCACCATTCAGGGGGTCACAGATACGCAGTATTTT
v_gene: TRBV5-6; d_gene: .; abundance: .; len: 15; j_gene: TRBJ2-7; CDR3aa: CASSASGQGYYEQYF; CDR3nt: TGTGCCAGCAGCGCCTCTGGGCAGGGGTACTACGAGCAGTACTTC
v_gene: TRBV27; d_gene: TRBD1; abundance: .; len: 16; j_gene: TRBJ1-2; CDR3aa: CASRAELGQGGYGYTF; CDR3nt: TGTGCCAGCAGGGCAGAACTTGGACAGGGCGGCTATGGCTACACCTTC
v_gene: TRBV5-1; d_gene: TRBD1; abundance: .; len: 14; j_gene: TRBJ2-7; CDR3aa: CASSRTGGAYEQYF; CDR3nt: TGCGCCAGCAGCAGGACAGGGGGCGCTTACGAGCAGTACTTC
v_gene: TRBV11-3; d_gene: .; abundance: .; len: 12; j_gene: TRBJ2-3; CDR3aa: CASSLGADTQYF; CDR3nt: TGTGCCAGCAGCTTAGGTGCGGATACGCAGTATTTT
v_gene: TRBV5-8; d_gene: TRBD1; abundance: .; len: 17; j_gene: TRBJ2-6; CDR3aa: CASSHRGLNSGANVLTF; CDR3nt: TGTGCCAGCAGCCACAGGGGCCTGAACTCTGGGGCCAACGTCCTGACTTTC
v_gene: TRBV19; d_gene: .; abundance: .; len: 13; j_gene: TRBJ2-3; CDR3aa: CASSNRRTDTQYF; CDR3nt: TGTGCCAGTAGTAACCGGAGAACAGATACGCAGTATTTT
v_gene: TRBV5-1; d_gene: .; abundance: .; len: 12; j_gene: TRBJ2-7; CDR3aa: CASSPSGNEQYF; CDR3nt: TGCGCCAGCAGCCCCTCGGGGAACGAGCAGTACTTC
v_gene: TRBV2; d_gene: .; abundance: few; len: 16; j_gene: TRBJ1-5; CDR3aa: CASSVSISSLNQPQHF; CDR3nt: TGTGCCAGCAGTGTCTCTATCTCCTCACTCAATCAGCCCCAGCATTTT
v_gene: TRBV10-3; d_gene: .; abundance: .; len: 14; j_gene: TRBJ2-2; CDR3aa: CAISASRDTGELFF; CDR3nt: TGTGCCATCAGTGCATCGAGGGACACCGGGGAGCTGTTTTTT
v_gene: TRBV20-1; d_gene: TRBD2; abundance: .; len: 15; j_gene: TRBJ2-1; CDR3aa: CSASPSSGVYNEQFF; CDR3nt: TGCAGTGCTAGTCCCTCTAGCGGGGTCTACAATGAGCAGTTCTTC
v_gene: TRBV5-4; d_gene: .; abundance: .; len: 15; j_gene: TRBJ1-5; CDR3aa: CASSSGGDSNQPQHF; CDR3nt: TGTGCCAGCAGCAGCGGGGGGGATAGCAATCAGCCCCAGCATTTT
v_gene: TRBV19; d_gene: .; abundance: .; len: 14; j_gene: TRBJ2-2; CDR3aa: CASSIQGNTGELFF; CDR3nt: TGTGCCAGTAGTATTCAGGGGAACACCGGGGAGCTGTTTTTT
v_gene: TRBV30; d_gene: .; abundance: .; len: 10; j_gene: TRBJ2-1; CDR3aa: CAWSGQGQFF; CDR3nt: TGTGCCTGGAGCGGACAAGGGCAGTTCTTC
v_gene: TRBV4-1; d_gene: TRBD1; abundance: few; len: 15; j_gene: TRBJ2-7; CDR3aa: CASSQPGQGSHEQYF; CDR3nt: TGCGCCAGCAGCCAGCCGGGACAGGGGAGCCACGAGCAGTACTTC
v_gene: TRBV2; d_gene: .; abundance: .; len: 13; j_gene: TRBJ2-1; CDR3aa: CASSEGRWSEQFF; CDR3nt: TGTGCCAGCAGTGAGGGCAGGTGGTCGGAGCAGTTCTTC
v_gene: TRBV3-1/TRBV3-2; d_gene: TRBD1; abundance: once; len: 14; j_gene: TRBJ1-6; CDR3aa: CASSPYPGQGPLHF; CDR3nt: TGTGCCAGCAGCCCGTATCCGGGACAGGGACCCCTCCACTTT